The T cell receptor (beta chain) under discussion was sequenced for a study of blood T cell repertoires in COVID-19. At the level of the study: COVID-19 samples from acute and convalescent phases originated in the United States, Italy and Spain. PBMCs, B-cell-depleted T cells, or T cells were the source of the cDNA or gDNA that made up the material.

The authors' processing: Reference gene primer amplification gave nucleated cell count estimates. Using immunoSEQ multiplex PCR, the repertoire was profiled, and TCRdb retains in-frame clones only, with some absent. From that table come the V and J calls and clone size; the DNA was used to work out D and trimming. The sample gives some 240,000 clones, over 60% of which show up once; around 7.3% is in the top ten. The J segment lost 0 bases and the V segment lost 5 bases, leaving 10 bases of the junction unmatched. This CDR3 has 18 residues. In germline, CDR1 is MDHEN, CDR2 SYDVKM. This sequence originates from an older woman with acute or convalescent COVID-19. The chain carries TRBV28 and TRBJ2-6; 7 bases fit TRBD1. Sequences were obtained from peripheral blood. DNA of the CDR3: TGTGCCAGCAGTCCTCCGGGACAGCGATACTCTGGGGCCAACGTCCTGACTTTC. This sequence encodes CASSPPGQRYSGANVLTF.